This T cell receptor (beta chain) was sequenced in a study of blood T cell repertoires in COVID-19. Overall study context: Some COVID-19 samples were acute and others convalescent; all came from the United States, Italy and Spain. PBMCs, B-cell-depleted T cells, or T cells provided the cDNA or gDNA that made up the material.

This clone was recorded a few times. The germline CDR1 and CDR2 sequences are SGHRS and YFSETQ. Trimming stripped 5 bases from V and 5 bases from J, with 19 bases between. The CDR3 covers 15 residues. Source study methods: Amplifying reference gene primers gave estimates of nucleated cell counts. This table comes from immunoSEQ multiplex PCR, and its TCRdb copy is limited to in-frame clones, with some not included. For V, J and clone size, that table is used; D and trimming come from the DNA. The sample lists tens of thousands of clones, around 80% occurring once. Sequencing was performed on peripheral blood. The chain uses TRBV5-1 and TRBJ1-1; TRBD1 is a possible D gene (5 bases). The clonotype comes from a human donor in a cohort sampled during active COVID-19. The CDR3 nucleotides are TGCGCCAGCAGGCCTTTGGCTCTCGGGGGGACTGAAGCTTTCTTT. Translation gives CASRPLALGGTEAFF.